The 5 T cell receptor beta chains reported below all come from one sample, sequenced in a study of control samples from healthy donors and cancer patients. The table came from immunoSEQ multiplex PCR; TCRdb's copy has only in-frame clones and leaves some out. The sample has under 450,000 clones; 75% to 95% are singletons. The sequenced sample was PBMCs. These receptors originate from a man aged 35 to 55 with head and neck cancer.

The chain is built from TRBV4-2 and TRBJ1-1; D is unclear. Looked up from germline, CDR1 is LGHNA and CDR2 is YNFKEQ. CDR3 length: 14 amino acids. V lost 4 bases and J 1 base, leaving 10 bases between the germline ends. The CDR3 sequence is CASSPATQNTEAFF. The CDR3, as DNA: TGTGCCAGCAGCCCAGCAACACAGAACACTGAAGCTTTCTTT.

The chain recombines TRBV6-1 with TRBJ1-2; TRBD1 is a possible D gene (5 bases). There are 14 residues in the CDR3. V was cut by 2 bases and J by 5 bases, with 12 bases left in between. Germline assignment: CDR1 MNHNS and CDR2 SASEGT. The CDR3 region has the DNA TGTGCCAGCAGTGAAACAGGCGCCCTATATGGCTACACCTTC. This encodes CASSETGALYGYTF.

The V call is TRBV7-2, the J call TRBJ1-1; TRBD1 aligns across 7 bases. This CDR3 is built from 15 residues. Germline lookup yields CDR1 SGHTA and CDR2 FQGNSA. V lost 5 bases to trimming and J lost 3 bases; unmatched junction nucleotides: 9. The CDR3 loop is CASSGRSGGDTEAFF. The CDR3 DNA is TGTGCCAGCAGCGGACGGTCAGGGGGGGACACTGAAGCTTTCTTT.

Concerning this clone itself: Other DNA sequences in this sample translate to the same CDR3. The chain recombines TRBV24-1 with TRBJ1-2, with TRBD1 matching over 8 bases. The germline V gene encodes CDR1 KGHDR and CDR2 SFDVKD. V lost 5 bases to trimming and J lost 4 bases; unmatched junction nucleotides: 2. The CDR3 consists of 13 residues. The CDR3 DNA reads as TGTGCCACCAGTGCAGGGGGCGCCTATGGCTACACCTTC. As protein: CATSAGGAYGYTF.

The CDR3 loop reads CASSPGGAGALYNEQFF. The CDR3 region has the DNA TGTGCCAGCAGCCCAGGAGGGGCGGGGGCCCTTTACAATGAGCAGTTCTTC. The chain links TRBV7-9 to TRBJ2-1, with D perhaps TRBD2 (7 bases). Trimming stripped 5 bases from V and 4 bases from J, with 21 bases between. The germline V gene has CDR1 SEHNR and CDR2 FQNEAQ (reference sequence). CDR3 length: 17 residues.